This section outlines one T cell receptor beta chain sequence together with its context. What it binds is unknown. This sample was included in a study of T cell responses to AZD1222 COVID-19 vaccine. As for the study in general: Investigators merged groups given second doses at roughly 4 or roughly 12 weeks. General observations from the study: Seropositive status at baseline applied to only six AZD1222 recipients. Vaccination with two AZD1222 doses was followed by a rise in Spike-specific TCR breadth and depth.

Produced via immunoSEQ multiplex PCR; TCRdb's table is partial and in-frame only. The data contain around 200,000 clones, 85% to 90% of them seen just once; the ten biggest clones take up approximately 7.7%. The germline V gene has CDR1 MNHEY and CDR2 SMNVEV (reference sequence). This CDR3 region has 15 residues. The V end was cut by 0 bases, the J end by 8 bases, with 16 bases between. The clonotype originates from an adult in good health. The chain joins TRBV27 to TRBJ1-2; the D gene is possibly TRBD1 (6 bases). This specimen consisted of peripheral blood, obtained on day 0 of AZD1222 vaccination. Here the CDR3 DNA reads TGTGCCAGCAGTTTATCGAGGGGGAAGAGTCGCGGCTACACCTTC. This gives the protein CASSLSRGKSRGYTF.